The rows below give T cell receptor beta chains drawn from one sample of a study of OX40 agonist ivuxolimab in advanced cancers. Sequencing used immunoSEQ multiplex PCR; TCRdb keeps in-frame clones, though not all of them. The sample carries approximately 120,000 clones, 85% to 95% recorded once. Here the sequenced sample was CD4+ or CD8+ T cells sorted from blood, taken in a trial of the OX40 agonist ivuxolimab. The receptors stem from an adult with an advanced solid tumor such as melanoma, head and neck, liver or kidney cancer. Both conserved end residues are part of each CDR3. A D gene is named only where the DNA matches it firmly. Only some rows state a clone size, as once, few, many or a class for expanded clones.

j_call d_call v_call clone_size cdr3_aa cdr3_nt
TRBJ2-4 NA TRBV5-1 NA CASSPTAPVGNIQYF TGCGCCAGCAGCCCGACCGCCCCCGTCGGAAACATTCAGTACTTC
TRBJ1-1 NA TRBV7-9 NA CASSPRQEVNTEAFF TGTGCCAGCAGCCCCCGACAGGAGGTGAACACTGAAGCTTTCTTT
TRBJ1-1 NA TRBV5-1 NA CASSSRGNTEAFF TGCGCCAGCAGCTCGAGGGGGAACACTGAAGCTTTCTTT
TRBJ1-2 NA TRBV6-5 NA CASSYSRSDYGYTF TGTGCCAGCAGTTACTCCCGATCAGACTATGGCTACACCTTC
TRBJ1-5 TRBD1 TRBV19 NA CASAGQGANQPQHF TGTGCCAGTGCGGGACAGGGGGCGAATCAGCCCCAGCATTTT
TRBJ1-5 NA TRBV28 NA CASSFKGPGQFTNQPQHF TGTGCCAGCAGTTTTAAGGGACCTGGGCAGTTTACGAATCAGCCCCAGCATTTT
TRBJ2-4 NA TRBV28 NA CASNTENIQYF TGTGCCAGCAATACCGAAAACATTCAGTACTTC
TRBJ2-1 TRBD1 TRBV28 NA CASTRTGDEQFF TGTGCCAGCACCAGGACAGGGGATGAGCAGTTCTTC
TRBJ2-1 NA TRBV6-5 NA CASQSLHNEQFF TGTGCCAGCCAAAGTCTGCACAATGAGCAGTTCTTC
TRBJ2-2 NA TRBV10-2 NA CASSPDRSYTGELFF TGCGCCAGCAGTCCGGACAGATCATACACCGGGGAGCTGTTTTTT
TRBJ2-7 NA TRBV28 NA CASSSPGTGDSSYEQYF TGTGCCAGCAGTTCGCCTGGTACAGGAGATAGCTCCTACGAGCAGTACTTC
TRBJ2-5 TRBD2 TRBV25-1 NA CASRKGASGRGRQETQYF TGTGCCAGCAGAAAAGGGGCTAGCGGGAGAGGTCGGCAGGAGACCCAGTACTTC
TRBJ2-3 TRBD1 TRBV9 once CASSVEGQGTDTQYF TGTGCCAGCAGCGTAGAGGGACAGGGGACAGATACGCAGTATTTT
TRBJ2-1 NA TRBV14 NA CASSQSGPNEQFF TGTGCCAGCAGCCAAAGCGGGCCCAATGAGCAGTTCTTC
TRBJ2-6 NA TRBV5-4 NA CASPIGPNRGSGANVLTF TGTGCCAGCCCGATCGGGCCCAATAGGGGGTCTGGGGCCAACGTCCTGACTTTC
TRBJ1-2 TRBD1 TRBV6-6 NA CASRPTGGWGYGYTF TGTGCCAGCAGACCAACAGGGGGCTGGGGCTATGGCTACACCTTC
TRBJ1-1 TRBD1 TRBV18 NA CASSPGQGITEAFF TGTGCCAGCTCACCTGGACAGGGAATCACTGAAGCTTTCTTT
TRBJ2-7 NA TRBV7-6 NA CASSLGRGNSYEQYF TGTGCCAGCAGCTTAGGCAGGGGAAATTCCTACGAGCAGTACTTC
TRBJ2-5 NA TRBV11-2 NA CASSLLEPQETQYF TGTGCCAGCAGCCTACTAGAACCTCAAGAGACCCAGTACTTC
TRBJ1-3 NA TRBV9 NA CASSVDGGQGNTIYF TGTGCCAGCAGCGTAGATGGAGGGCAAGGAAACACCATATATTTT
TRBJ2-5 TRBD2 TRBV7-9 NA CASSLWGGGDQYF TGTGCCAGCAGTTTATGGGGCGGGGGAGACCAGTACTTC
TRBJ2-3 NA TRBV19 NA CASSGAVGYDTQYF TGTGCCAGTAGTGGGGCCGTAGGGTACGATACGCAGTATTTT
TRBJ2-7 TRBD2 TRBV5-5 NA CASSSLAGYEQYF TGTGCCAGCAGCTCCCTAGCGGGGTACGAGCAGTACTTC
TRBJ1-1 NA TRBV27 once CASSSEMETEAFF TGTGCCAGCAGTTCCGAAATGGAGACTGAAGCTTTCTTT